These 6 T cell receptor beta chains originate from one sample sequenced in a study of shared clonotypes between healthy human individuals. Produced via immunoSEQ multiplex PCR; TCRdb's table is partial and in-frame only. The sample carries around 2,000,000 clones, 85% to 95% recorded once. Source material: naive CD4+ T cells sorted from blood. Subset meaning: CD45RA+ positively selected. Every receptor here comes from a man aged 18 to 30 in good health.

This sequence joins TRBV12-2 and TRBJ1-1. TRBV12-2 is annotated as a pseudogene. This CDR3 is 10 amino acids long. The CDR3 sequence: CASRCAEAFF. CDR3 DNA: TGTGCAAGTCGCTGCGCAGAAGCTTTCTTT.

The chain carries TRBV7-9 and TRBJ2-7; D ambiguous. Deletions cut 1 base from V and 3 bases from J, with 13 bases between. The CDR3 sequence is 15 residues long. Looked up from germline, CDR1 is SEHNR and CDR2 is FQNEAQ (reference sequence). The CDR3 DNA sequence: TGTGCCAGCAGCTTAGGTCAGAATCCTATCTACGAGCAGTACTTC. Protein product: CASSLGQNPIYEQYF.

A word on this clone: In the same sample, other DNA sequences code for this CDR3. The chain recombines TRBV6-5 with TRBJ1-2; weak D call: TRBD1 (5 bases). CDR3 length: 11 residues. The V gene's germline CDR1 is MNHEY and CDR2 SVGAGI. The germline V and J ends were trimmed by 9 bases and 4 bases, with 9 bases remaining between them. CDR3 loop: CASTGGYGYTF. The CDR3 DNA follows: TGTGCCAGTACGGGGGGCTATGGCTACACCTTC.

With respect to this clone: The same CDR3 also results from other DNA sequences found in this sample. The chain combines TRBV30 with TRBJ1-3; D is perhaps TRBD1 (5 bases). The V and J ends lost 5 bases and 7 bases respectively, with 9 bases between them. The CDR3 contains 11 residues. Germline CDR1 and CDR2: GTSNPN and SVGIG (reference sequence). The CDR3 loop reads CAWGGGNTIYF. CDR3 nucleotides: TGTGCCTGGGGGGGAGGGAACACCATATATTTT. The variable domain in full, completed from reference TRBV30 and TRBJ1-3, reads SQTIHQWPATLVQPVGSPLSLECTVEGTSNPNLYWYRQAAGRGLQLLFYSVGIGQISSEVPQNLSASRPQDRQFILSSKKLLLSDSGFYLCAWGGGNTIYFGEGSWLTVV.

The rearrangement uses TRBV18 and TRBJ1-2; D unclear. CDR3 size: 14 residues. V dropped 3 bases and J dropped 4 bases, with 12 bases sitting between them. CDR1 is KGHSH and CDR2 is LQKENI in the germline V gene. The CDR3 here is CASSPGTAAYGYTF. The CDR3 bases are TGTGCCAGCTCACCCGGCACAGCTGCCTATGGCTACACCTTC.

Here the CDR3 reads CASSEGASLATEAFF. DNA for the CDR3: TGTGCCAGCAGTGAAGGGGCTTCCCTTGCCACTGAAGCTTTCTTT. The chain links TRBV2 to TRBJ1-1; no definite D call. Germline V gene sequence: CDR1 SNHLY, CDR2 FYNNEI. Trimming pared 1 base from V and 4 bases from J, leaving 13 bases between. The length of the CDR3 is 15 residues.